The rows below give T cell receptor beta chains drawn from one sample of a study of blood T cells in healthy people across ages. TCRdb independently ran MiXCR on the 5' RACE reads; one entry per CDR3 protein. This table has about 680,000 distinct CDR3 sequences, around 49% appearing once. Sequencing was performed on blood. Every receptor here comes from a woman aged 55-69 years in good health. CDR3s include the opening cysteine and the closing phenylalanine or tryptophan. Each record gives: CDR3 protein, CDR3 DNA, clone size, D gene, V gene, J gene. A D gene is named only where the DNA matches it firmly. Clone size, where shown, is once, few, many, or a class for clones that have expanded.

CDR3: CSTSLETQYF
DNA: TGCAGTACTAGTTTGGAGACCCAGTACTTC
size: .
D: .
V: TRBV20-1
J: TRBJ2-5

CDR3: CSAPGPFSNYGYTF
DNA: TGCAGTGCCCCGGGTCCCTTTTCTAACTATGGCTACACCTTC
size: few
D: .
V: TRBV20-1
J: TRBJ1-2

CDR3: CASRPSEGALSSEQYF
DNA: TGCGCCAGCAGGCCATCCGAGGGGGCGCTGTCTTCCGAGCAGTACTTC
size: .
D: TRBD1
V: TRBV5-1
J: TRBJ2-7

CDR3: CASSSPGLAGSYNEQFF
DNA: TGTGCCAGCAGTTCCCCGGGACTAGCGGGTAGCTACAATGAGCAGTTCTTC
size: once
D: TRBD2
V: TRBV28
J: TRBJ2-1

CDR3: CASSQDLAAGNTIYF
DNA: TGCGCCAGCAGCCAAGATTTGGCGGCGGGAAACACCATATATTTT
size: few
D: .
V: TRBV4-3
J: TRBJ1-3

CDR3: CASSRSGGGRYEQYF
DNA: TGTGCCAGCAGCCGCTCTGGGGGAGGGCGGTACGAGCAGTACTTC
size: .
D: TRBD2
V: TRBV6-6
J: TRBJ2-7

CDR3: CSAISGTVVQETQYF
DNA: TGCAGTGCCATTTCCGGGACAGTGGTCCAAGAGACCCAGTACTTC
size: .
D: TRBD1
V: TRBV20-1
J: TRBJ2-5

CDR3: CASSLVGVELNTEAFF
DNA: TGTGCCAGCAGCTTAGTAGGGGTCGAATTAAACACTGAAGCTTTCTTT
size: .
D: .
V: TRBV7-2
J: TRBJ1-1

CDR3: CSARDVGRLDTQYF
DNA: TGCAGTGCTAGAGATGTCGGGAGATTAGATACGCAGTATTTT
size: few
D: .
V: TRBV20-1
J: TRBJ2-3

CDR3: CATGYNEQFF
DNA: TGTGCCACTGGGTACAATGAGCAGTTCTTC
size: many
D: .
V: TRBV10-3
J: TRBJ2-1

CDR3: CASTMGRYNSPLHF
DNA: TGTGCCAGCACCATGGGCCGTTATAATTCACCCCTCCACTTT
size: .
D: .
V: TRBV27
J: TRBJ1-6

CDR3: CATGFNTGELFF
DNA: TGTGCCACAGGGTTCAACACCGGGGAGCTGTTTTTT
size: .
D: .
V: TRBV27
J: TRBJ2-2

CDR3: CSASSTSAKVSGANVLTF
DNA: TGCAGTGCTAGTTCGACTAGCGCGAAGGTCTCTGGGGCCAACGTCCTGACTTTC
size: .
D: TRBD2
V: TRBV20-1
J: TRBJ2-6

CDR3: CATSRDGRSINEQFF
DNA: TGTGCCACCAGCAGGGACGGGAGGTCAATCAATGAGCAGTTCTTC
size: .
D: TRBD2
V: TRBV15
J: TRBJ2-1

CDR3: CSARDSSGVYNEQYF
DNA: TGCAGTGCTAGAGACTCTAGCGGAGTTTACAATGAGCAGTACTTC
size: once
D: TRBD2
V: TRBV20-1
J: TRBJ2-7

CDR3: CASSLSPGDTQYF
DNA: TGTGCCAGCAGCTTGTCCCCGGGAGATACGCAGTATTTT
size: .
D: .
V: TRBV7-2
J: TRBJ2-3

CDR3: CASSYLGRLKTEAFF
DNA: TGTGCCAGCAGTTACTTGGGTAGGTTGAAAACTGAAGCTTTCTTT
size: .
D: .
V: TRBV6-5
J: TRBJ1-1

CDR3: CASSSGTGYFLAFF
DNA: TGTGCCAGCAGTTCCGGGACAGGGTATTTCTTAGCTTTCTTT
size: .
D: TRBD1
V: TRBV12-3/TRBV12-4
J: TRBJ1-1

CDR3: CASRGVSYNEQFF
DNA: TGTGCCAGCAGAGGAGTCTCCTACAATGAGCAGTTCTTC
size: .
D: .
V: TRBV6-2/TRBV6-3
J: TRBJ2-1

CDR3: CASSTLGPDMQYF
DNA: TGTGCCAGCAGCACCTTGGGACCAGATATGCAGTATTTT
size: .
D: .
V: TRBV12-3/TRBV12-4
J: TRBJ2-3

CDR3: CASSLGRELFF
DNA: TGTGCCAGCAGCTTAGGCCGGGAGCTGTTTTTT
size: .
D: .
V: TRBV7-2
J: TRBJ2-2

CDR3: CASSLDQGARFEQFF
DNA: TGCGCCAGCAGCTTGGATCAGGGGGCCCGGTTCGAGCAGTTCTTC
size: few
D: TRBD1
V: TRBV5-1
J: TRBJ2-1

CDR3: CASSKGRRGNNEQFF
DNA: TGTGCCAGCAGCAAAGGCCGGAGGGGTAACAATGAGCAGTTCTTC
size: few
D: .
V: TRBV21-1
J: TRBJ2-1

CDR3: CASSPGTAGYTF
DNA: TGTGCCAGTAGTCCAGGGACAGCTGGCTACACCTTC
size: .
D: TRBD1
V: TRBV19
J: TRBJ1-2

CDR3: CASSPIIGAAGEQYF
DNA: TGTGCCAGCAGCCCAATCATAGGGGCGGCAGGAGAACAGTACTTC
size: .
D: .
V: TRBV7-9
J: TRBJ2-7

CDR3: CASSPTKGQGKNEQFF
DNA: TGTGCCAGCAGCCCCACAAAAGGGCAGGGTAAGAATGAGCAGTTCTTC
size: once
D: .
V: TRBV11-3
J: TRBJ2-1

CDR3: CASRQTSGSTNEQFF
DNA: TGTGCCAGCAGACAAACTAGCGGGAGTACAAATGAGCAGTTCTTC
size: few
D: TRBD2
V: TRBV7-3
J: TRBJ2-1

CDR3: CSARRSGNEQYF
DNA: TGCAGTGCTAGACGTAGCGGGAATGAGCAGTACTTC
size: .
D: TRBD2
V: TRBV20-1
J: TRBJ2-7

CDR3: CASSLMGSGTQETQYF
DNA: TGTGCCAGCAGCTTAATGGGTAGCGGGACCCAAGAGACCCAGTACTTC
size: .
D: TRBD2
V: TRBV7-3
J: TRBJ2-5

CDR3: CSAGRSANTDTQYF
DNA: TGCAGTGCTGGGCGGAGCGCTAACACAGATACGCAGTATTTT
size: few
D: .
V: TRBV20-1
J: TRBJ2-3

CDR3: CASSVTGGKSTDTQYF
DNA: TGTGCCAGCAGCGTGACAGGGGGGAAAAGCACAGATACGCAGTATTTT
size: few
D: TRBD1
V: TRBV11-2
J: TRBJ2-3

CDR3: CASSLIAGAGETQYF
DNA: TGTGCCAGCAGCCTAATAGCGGGAGCGGGGGAGACCCAGTACTTC
size: many
D: TRBD2
V: TRBV4-2
J: TRBJ2-5

CDR3: CASSLALADYNEQFF
DNA: TGTGCCAGCAGCTTAGCCCTAGCGGACTACAATGAGCAGTTCTTC
size: .
D: TRBD2
V: TRBV7-2
J: TRBJ2-1

CDR3: CASSFGLAGGYYEQYF
DNA: TGTGCCAGCAGCTTCGGACTAGCGGGAGGTTACTACGAGCAGTACTTC
size: .
D: TRBD2
V: TRBV7-2
J: TRBJ2-7

CDR3: CVSSLRGQGNSPLHF
DNA: TGTGTCAGCAGCTTGAGGGGACAGGGTAATTCACCCCTCCACTTT
size: .
D: TRBD1
V: TRBV7-9
J: TRBJ1-6

CDR3: CASSQTTSGSYEQYF
DNA: TGTGCCAGCAGCCAAACTACTAGCGGCTCCTACGAGCAGTACTTC
size: .
D: TRBD2
V: TRBV4-2
J: TRBJ2-7

CDR3: CASSPSPGGAFQQYF
DNA: TGTGCCAGCAGCCCGAGCCCCGGGGGCGCTTTCCAGCAGTACTTC
size: .
D: .
V: TRBV7-8
J: TRBJ2-7

CDR3: CASSGGGVETQYF
DNA: TGCGCCAGCAGCGGGGGAGGGGTAGAGACCCAGTACTTC
size: .
D: TRBD2
V: TRBV5-1
J: TRBJ2-5

CDR3: CSVAGPGGMNTEAFF
DNA: TGCAGCGTTGCGGGTCCGGGAGGTATGAACACTGAAGCTTTCTTT
size: .
D: .
V: TRBV29-1
J: TRBJ1-1

CDR3: CASSGVKQGHEQFF
DNA: TGTGCCAGCTCGGGGGTTAAACAGGGCCATGAGCAGTTCTTC
size: .
D: .
V: TRBV12-3/TRBV12-4
J: TRBJ2-1

CDR3: CASSDIAGESYNEQFF
DNA: TGTGCCAGCAGCGATATAGCGGGGGAATCCTACAATGAGCAGTTCTTC
size: .
D: TRBD2
V: TRBV9
J: TRBJ2-1

CDR3: CASSLGGIQGRYEQYF
DNA: TGTGCCAGCAGCTTAGGAGGGATTCAGGGTCGCTACGAGCAGTACTTC
size: .
D: .
V: TRBV7-9
J: TRBJ2-7

CDR3: CASSIYGNSYNEQFF
DNA: TGTGCCAGCAGTATCTACGGTAACTCCTACAATGAGCAGTTCTTC
size: .
D: .
V: TRBV27
J: TRBJ2-1

CDR3: CASTPDKVYEQYF
DNA: TGTGCCAGCACCCCGGACAAGGTTTACGAGCAGTACTTC
size: .
D: .
V: TRBV28
J: TRBJ2-7

CDR3: CASSLEAREAPYEQYF
DNA: TGTGCCAGCAGCTTAGAAGCGCGGGAGGCCCCCTACGAGCAGTACTTC
size: .
D: TRBD2
V: TRBV13
J: TRBJ2-7

CDR3: CASSLTRDTYNEQYF
DNA: TGTGCCAGCAGTTTAACCCGGGACACCTACAATGAGCAGTACTTC
size: .
D: .
V: TRBV7-3
J: TRBJ2-7

CDR3: CSASVTTGGGNQPQHF
DNA: TGCAGTGCTAGTGTCACGACAGGGGGGGGCAATCAGCCCCAGCATTTT
size: .
D: TRBD1
V: TRBV20-1
J: TRBJ1-5

CDR3: CAVSVQDNLSYTF
DNA: TGTGCCGTATCAGTACAGGACAACTTAAGCTACACCTTC
size: .
D: .
V: TRBV10-3
J: TRBJ1-2

CDR3: CAWSVGGGGETQYF
DNA: TGTGCCTGGAGTGTAGGGGGGGGAGGAGAGACCCAGTACTTC
size: once
D: .
V: TRBV30
J: TRBJ2-5

CDR3: CASSPTGGPQNEQFF
DNA: TGTGCCAGCAGCCCCACGGGAGGGCCCCAAAATGAGCAGTTCTTC
size: .
D: TRBD2
V: TRBV6-5
J: TRBJ2-1

CDR3: CASNPTSGPPYTQYF
DNA: TGTGCCAGCAACCCGACTAGCGGACCTCCCTATACGCAGTATTTT
size: .
D: TRBD2
V: TRBV11-1
J: TRBJ2-3

CDR3: CAITAGGAYEQYF
DNA: TGTGCCATCACTGCAGGGGGGGCCTACGAGCAGTACTTC
size: .
D: .
V: TRBV10-3
J: TRBJ2-7

CDR3: CASSQGIQYRTDTQYF
DNA: TGCGCCAGCAGCCAAGGGATACAGTACCGCACAGATACGCAGTATTTT
size: few
D: .
V: TRBV4-3
J: TRBJ2-3

CDR3: CSTAETSGRGDTQYF
DNA: TGCAGTACTGCGGAAACTAGCGGGAGGGGGGATACGCAGTATTTT
size: .
D: TRBD2
V: TRBV20-1
J: TRBJ2-3